This entry concerns a single T cell receptor (beta chain). What it binds is unknown. The sample originates from a study of cytomegalovirus exposure and HLA in healthy donors. Looking at the study overall: From HLA-typed donors, an early data release held tens of millions of unique TCRs. Findings and caveats of the study: Many donors shared some public TCRs, even though most TCR sequences were rare.

Both 60 Vbeta primers and 13 Jbeta primers went into the PCR. Using immunoSEQ multiplex PCR, the repertoire was profiled, and TCRdb retains in-frame clones only, with some absent. The sample lists 70,000 to 95,000 clones; approximately 60% were seen once. Sequencing input: PBMCs. This clonotype originated in a woman in her 30s in good health and CMV-seropositive.

The CDR3 DNA reads as TGTGCCAGCAGTTACGCGGGAAACACTGAAGCTTTCTTT. This sequence encodes CASSYAGNTEAFF. The V gene is TRBV27, the J gene TRBJ1-1; D is ambiguous. CDR3 size: 13 residues. Trimming removed 4 bases at V and 2 bases at J, with 8 bases between. Germline CDR1 MNHEY, CDR2 SMNVEV (reference sequence).